The rows below give T cell receptor beta chains drawn from one sample of a study of T cells in Graves' hyperthyroidism and ophthalmopathy. TCRdb reprocessed the multiplex PCR reads via MiXCR and lists one record per CDR3 protein. This table has 600,000 to 800,000 distinct CDR3 sequences, roughly a third appearing once. The sample consisted of blood. The receptors originated from a woman between 35 and 50 years old with Graves' hyperthyroidism. The CDR3 runs from the conserved cysteine through the conserved F or W. The D gene is left open where the match is weak. Where a row states a size, it is once, few, many or the class of an expanded clone; other rows omit it.

d_call: .
clone_size: many
j_call: TRBJ1-1
v_call: TRBV7-3
cdr3_nt: TGTGCCAGCAGCTCCAGTTCGGGTCGCGCTGAAGCTTTCTTT
cdr3_aa: CASSSSSGRAEAFF

d_call: .
clone_size: .
j_call: TRBJ1-6
v_call: TRBV19
cdr3_nt: TGTGCCAGTAGTACGTTGACAGTTAATTCACCCCTCCACTTT
cdr3_aa: CASSTLTVNSPLHF

d_call: TRBD1
clone_size: .
j_call: TRBJ1-4
v_call: TRBV12-3/TRBV12-4
cdr3_nt: TGTGCCAGCAGCCTAGGGGGCCCTTGGGAAAAACTGTTTTTT
cdr3_aa: CASSLGGPWEKLFF

d_call: .
clone_size: many
j_call: TRBJ2-5
v_call: TRBV7-2
cdr3_nt: TGTGCCAGCAGCGATGTGGGTCCCCAGTACTTC
cdr3_aa: CASSDVGPQYF

d_call: .
clone_size: many
j_call: TRBJ2-7
v_call: TRBV10-3
cdr3_nt: TGTGGCATCAGTCCGGGCCAAGGGGGGGAGCAGTACTTC
cdr3_aa: CGISPGQGGEQYF

d_call: .
clone_size: few
j_call: TRBJ1-2
v_call: TRBV12-3/TRBV12-4
cdr3_nt: TGTGCCAGCACCGTTACGACGGTGGCGAACTATGGCTACACCTTC
cdr3_aa: CASTVTTVANYGYTF

d_call: TRBD2
clone_size: .
j_call: TRBJ2-3
v_call: TRBV29-1
cdr3_nt: TGCAGCGTTCAGGGCGGGAGAAGAGATACGCAGTATTTT
cdr3_aa: CSVQGGRRDTQYF

d_call: TRBD1
clone_size: .
j_call: TRBJ1-4
v_call: TRBV9
cdr3_nt: TGTGCCAGCAGCCCCTCCTTGGGACAGGGTGGCGAAAAACTGTTTTTT
cdr3_aa: CASSPSLGQGGEKLFF

d_call: .
clone_size: .
j_call: TRBJ1-1
v_call: TRBV5-1
cdr3_nt: TGCGCCAGCAGCCTGGGACTTACCCGGGGGACTGAAGCTTTCTTT
cdr3_aa: CASSLGLTRGTEAFF

d_call: .
clone_size: many
j_call: TRBJ1-2
v_call: TRBV4-3
cdr3_nt: TGCGCCAGCAGCCCAATGGACGGATCTAACTATGGCTACACCTTC
cdr3_aa: CASSPMDGSNYGYTF